These T cell receptor beta chains were read from a single sample in a study of blood T cell repertoires in COVID-19. Method: immunoSEQ multiplex PCR; TCRdb's copy keeps in-frame clones and lacks some. The sample contains under 70,000 clones, roughly three quarters of which appear only once. Sequencing input: peripheral blood. The receptors were sampled from a woman aged 80 or over with active or convalescent COVID-19. CDR3s include the opening cysteine and the closing phenylalanine or tryptophan. D genes are given only for firm matches. Clone size appears in some rows only: once, few, many, or a class for an expanded clone.

clone size,J gene,V gene,D gene,CDR3 DNA,CDR3 protein
once,TRBJ2-2,TRBV7-3,TRBD1,TGTGCCAGCAGCTACCCCGGGACAGGGAACACCGGGGAGCTGTTTTTT,CASSYPGTGNTGELFF
-,TRBJ1-1,TRBV10-3,-,TGTGCCATCAGTGAGGTAAACAGGCGCCACACTGAAGCTTTCTTT,CAISEVNRRHTEAFF
-,TRBJ1-3,TRBV19,-,TGTGCCAGCCAGAGGGACATTGGAAACACCATATATTTT,CASQRDIGNTIYF
-,TRBJ2-5,TRBV5-1,-,TGCGCCAGCAGCTTGGGGTCAGGTGGACACTACCAAGAGACCCAGTACTTC,CASSLGSGGHYQETQYF
-,TRBJ1-2,TRBV4-1,-,TGCGCCAGCAGCCAACAGGACAGCCTCGCCTATGGCTACACCTTC,CASSQQDSLAYGYTF
-,TRBJ1-1,TRBV12-3/TRBV12-4,-,TGTGCCAGCAGCACAGGGTGGTGGGCTTTCTTT,CASSTGWWAFF
-,TRBJ1-1,TRBV7-3,-,TGTGCCAGCAGCTTAACGAGGGCAGCGAACACTGAAGCTTTCTTT,CASSLTRAANTEAFF
-,TRBJ1-1,TRBV6-5,TRBD1,TGTGCCAGCAGTTACGACAGGGGGAACACTGAAGCTTTCTTT,CASSYDRGNTEAFF
-,TRBJ1-5,TRBV7-2,TRBD1,TGTGCCAGCAGCTTACGGACAGGGGACGGCCAGCCCCAGCATTTT,CASSLRTGDGQPQHF
-,TRBJ2-7,TRBV12-2,-,TGTGCAAGTCGCTTAGAAATTACGGCCAGGGGGCAAATCTACGAGCAGTACTTC,CASRLEITARGQIYEQYF
-,TRBJ1-2,TRBV2,-,TGTGCCAGCAGTTACGGCAGGGGCGGCTACACCTTC,CASSYGRGGYTF
-,TRBJ1-1,TRBV18,TRBD1,TGTGCCAGCTCACCAGGGACAGGGGGAAGGTACACTGAAGCTTTCTTT,CASSPGTGGRYTEAFF
-,TRBJ1-4,TRBV2,TRBD1,TGTGCCAGCAGGATACAGGGGGCGCGAGATGAAAAACTGTTTTTT,CASRIQGARDEKLFF
-,TRBJ1-5,TRBV19,-,TGTGCCAGTAGTACCCTCCCAGATCAGCCCCAGCATTTT,CASSTLPDQPQHF
few,TRBJ1-3,TRBV10-3,-,TGTGCCATCGGGGGGGACGGCTCCTCTGGAAACACCATATATTTT,CAIGGDGSSGNTIYF
-,TRBJ2-7,TRBV6-5,-,TGTGCCAGCAGGGATCCCCGTGGGGCGGGGGAGCAGTACTTC,CASRDPRGAGEQYF
-,TRBJ1-1,TRBV7-9,TRBD1,TGTGCCAGCAGCTACCAGGGGGCCAACACTGAAGCTTTCTTT,CASSYQGANTEAFF
-,TRBJ1-6,TRBV3-1/TRBV3-2,-,TGTGCCAGCAGCCAAGAATCTCGGAGGGGTAATTCACCCCTCCACTTT,CASSQESRRGNSPLHF
-,TRBJ1-1,TRBV6-5,-,TGTGCCAGCAGTTACAGAGTGGGGAGGGGTGCTGAAGCTTTCTTT,CASSYRVGRGAEAFF
-,TRBJ1-3,TRBV13,TRBD1,TGTGCCAGCAGCTTGACAGGGATCAGCTCTGGAAACACCATATATTTT,CASSLTGISSGNTIYF
-,TRBJ1-1,TRBV3-1/TRBV3-2,-,TGTGCCAGCAGCCAAAGACACAAGAACACTGAAGCTTTCTTT,CASSQRHKNTEAFF
-,TRBJ2-1,TRBV5-4,TRBD1,TGTGCCAGTCGGACACAGGGGAGCTCCTACAATGAGCAGTTCTTC,CASRTQGSSYNEQFF
-,TRBJ1-6,TRBV25-1,-,TGTGCCAGCAGTGAGGGGCAGGGTAATTCACCCCTCCACTTT,CASSEGQGNSPLHF
-,TRBJ2-5,TRBV4-1,-,TGCGCCAGCAGCCAAGATCATCAGGGGGGTTATGAGACCCAGTACTTC,CASSQDHQGGYETQYF
-,TRBJ1-2,TRBV30,TRBD1,TGTGCCTGGAATGACAGGGCGTTGAACTATGGCTACACCTTC,CAWNDRALNYGYTF
-,TRBJ1-5,TRBV7-3,-,TGTGCCAGGACAGCGGGGAATCAGCCCCAGCATTTT,CARTAGNQPQHF
-,TRBJ2-7,TRBV4-1,-,TGCGCCAGCGGGCAACACGGTTCCTACGAGCAGTACTTC,CASGQHGSYEQYF
few,TRBJ1-1,TRBV7-2,TRBD1,TGTGCCAGCAGCTCCAGGGGGCGGGACACTGAAGCTTTCTTT,CASSSRGRDTEAFF
-,TRBJ2-5,TRBV11-3,-,TGTGCCAGCAGCTTAGTTACAGGGCATGGGGAGACCCAGTACTTC,CASSLVTGHGETQYF